Shown below are 10 T cell receptor beta chains from a single sample sequenced in a study of early T cells in non-severe SARS-CoV-2 infection. TCRdb analysed the 5' RACE reads with MiXCR anew, one entry per CDR3 protein. The sample includes about 89,000 distinct CDR3 sequences, 14% to 15% of them seen just once. The material sequenced was whole blood. These receptors were taken from an adult who was a healthcare worker with PCR-confirmed SARS-CoV-2 infection or an uninfected control (not recorded which).

The table lists this clonotype with a few counts. J is TRBJ2-3 and V is TRBV2; no definite D call. Trimming removed 3 bases at V and 0 bases at J, with 16 bases between. Germline V lookup: CDR1 SNHLY, CDR2 FYNNEI. The CDR3 is made up of 17 amino acids. The CDR3 nucleotides are TGTGCCAGCAGTGACGCCAGAGACCTTCTGAGCACAGATACGCAGTATTTT. Its protein product is CASSDARDLLSTDTQYF.

The sample holds a few counts of this clonotype. CDR3 nucleotide sequence: TGTGCCAGCAGCCCGGACAGCGACACCGGGGAGCTGTTTTTT. It specifies CASSPDSDTGELFF. The chain has TRBV11-2 and TRBJ2-2; D is possibly TRBD1 (6 bases). The V end lost 5 bases, the J end lost 3 bases, and 10 bases lay between the germline ends. The CDR3 is 14 amino acids. Germline V gene lookup returns CDR1 SGHAT and CDR2 FQNNGV. The full variable domain, its missing parts supplied by reference TRBV11-2 and TRBJ2-2, is EAGVAQSPRYKIIEKRQSVAFWCNPISGHATLYWYQQILGQGPKLLIQFQNNGVVDDSQLPKDRFSAERLKGVDSTLKIQPAKLEDSAVYLCASSPDSDTGELFFGEGSRLTVL.

This clonotype has a handful of counts. V and J are TRBV10-1 and TRBJ2-1; no reliable D call. There are 15 residues in the CDR3. V lost 5 bases and J 2 bases, leaving 13 bases between the germline ends. Germline CDR1 WNHNN, CDR2 SYGVQD (reference sequence). The CDR3 reads CASSQPDGTYNEQFF. In DNA form, the CDR3 reads TGCGCCAGCAGTCAACCTGACGGAACCTACAATGAGCAGTTCTTC.

The rearrangement uses TRBV7-2 and TRBJ1-5; D gene ambiguous. Trimming cost V 5 bases and J 7 bases, with 12 bases left between them. Germline V gene sequence: CDR1 SGHTA, CDR2 FQGNSA. This CDR3 region has 13 residues. CDR3 region: CASSPGLRQPQHF. The CDR3 bases are TGTGCCAGCAGCCCCGGGCTGAGGCAGCCCCAGCATTTT.

This clonotype was detected only a few times. The chain has TRBV6-5 and TRBJ1-6; no clear D gene. The V and J ends lost 2 bases and 7 bases respectively, with 12 bases between them. In germline, CDR1 is MNHEY, CDR2 SVGAGI. This CDR3 spans 15 amino acids. In DNA form, the CDR3 reads TGTGCCAGCAGTTACGATGCAGAGCCCAATTCACCCCTCCACTTT. Its protein product is CASSYDAEPNSPLHF.

The chain recombines TRBV5-1 with TRBJ1-1; no reliable D call. This CDR3 comprises 15 residues. Germline CDR1 reads SGHRS; CDR2 reads YFSETQ. Trimming took 0 bases from V and 8 from J, leaving 17 bases between them. The DNA for the CDR3 is TGCGCCAGCAGCTTGGAACCGGGGAGGAAGGTCGAAGCTTTCTTT. Translated, it gives CASSLEPGRKVEAFF.

The chain joins TRBV20-1 to TRBJ1-5; 9 bases map to TRBD1. The CDR3 spans 15 residues. Germline loops: CDR1 DFQATT, CDR2 SNEGSKA (reference sequence). V gave up 2 bases and J gave up 6 bases; unmatched junction bases: 8. CDR3 in amino acids: CSARKQGAPSQPQHF. The DNA of the CDR3 is TGCAGTGCTAGAAAACAGGGGGCACCCAGTCAGCCCCAGCATTTT.

This clonotype was seen ten or more times. The chain carries TRBV2 and TRBJ1-5; 9 nucleotides agree with TRBD1. The CDR3 has 15 amino acids. V was clipped by 5 bases and J by 4 bases; unmatched bases: 6. Germline V gene lookup returns CDR1 SNHLY and CDR2 FYNNEI. The DNA for the CDR3 is TGTGCCAGCAGTCAGGACAGGGGCCTTAATCAGCCCCAGCATTTT. Amino acids: CASSQDRGLNQPQHF.

J is TRBJ2-3 and V is TRBV29-1; 8 bases line up with TRBD1. Germline V CDR1 and CDR2: SQVTM, ANQGSEA. The CDR3 totals 13 residues. The trim removed 3 bases at V and 6 bases at J, leaving 5 bases unmatched. CDR3 coding DNA: TGCAGCGTTGAGCAGGGGGCAGGGGATACGCAGTATTTT. Translation: CSVEQGAGDTQYF.

The chain joins TRBV5-1 to TRBJ2-7, with a possible D match to TRBD1 (5 bases). This CDR3 has 13 residues. Trimming cost V 1 base and J 5 bases, with 10 bases left between them. Germline CDR1 and CDR2: SGHRS and YFSETQ. CDR3 region: CASSLPPGNEQYV. The CDR3 DNA sequence: TGCGCCAGCAGCTTGCCTCCAGGGAACGAGCAGTACGTC.